One and the same sample provided the 20 T cell receptor beta chains below, sequenced in a study of T-cell reconstitution after alpha-beta-depleted transplantation in children. Unique molecular identifiers were used in preparing the TCRbeta library. One entry per CDR3 protein results from TCRdb running MiXCR on the PCR reads. The data contain some 590,000 distinct CDR3 sequences, about 10% of them singletons. The source was PBMCs from the stem cell graft donor, collected from the stem cell graft. These receptors were obtained from a human donor who donated a stem cell graft to a child with acute myeloid leukemia.

As to this clonotype: This could be a read error, since a much larger clone is one nucleotide away. The chain's CDR3 is CASSHGTDTQYF. The CDR3 region has the DNA TGTGCCAGCAGCCACGGGACAGATACGCAGTATTTT. V usage is TRBV11-2 and J usage is TRBJ2-3; the D is unclear. Per the germline V gene, CDR1 is SGHAT and CDR2 is FQNNGV. CDR3 length: 12 amino acids. V dropped 5 bases and J dropped 3 bases, with 6 bases sitting between them. The full variable domain, completed using reference TRBV11-2 and TRBJ2-3, is EAGVAQSPRYKIIEKRQSVAFWCNPISGHATLYWYQQILGQGPKLLIQFQNNGVVDDSQLPKDRFSAERLKGVDSTLKIQPAKLEDSAVYLCASSHGTDTQYFGPGTRLTVL.

This chain connects TRBV5-1 to TRBJ2-3; D possibly corresponds to TRBD1 (5 bases). Deletions cut 9 bases from V and 4 bases from J, with 18 bases between. The CDR3 is made up of 14 amino acids. Germline V lookup: CDR1 SGHRS, CDR2 YFSETQ. The CDR3 bases are TGCGCCACCAGATTCACCAAGGGGTCAGATACGCAGTATTTT. Its protein product is CATRFTKGSDTQYF.

The chain couples TRBV7-8 to TRBJ1-4; TRBD1 is a possible D gene (5 bases). The CDR3 extends over 17 amino acids. V was clipped by 6 bases and J by 0 bases, with 17 bases between them. Per germline, CDR1 SGHVS and CDR2 FQNEAQ. The chain's CDR3 is CASSPAEGIATNEKLFF. The CDR3 DNA sequence: TGTGCCAGCAGTCCAGCGGAGGGGATCGCAACTAATGAAAAACTGTTTTTT.

This clonotype was detected many times. The J gene is TRBJ2-5, the V gene TRBV29-1, with 7 nucleotides matching TRBD1. The germline V gene encodes CDR1 SQVTM and CDR2 ANQGSEA. The CDR3 runs 15 residues. The J segment lost 1 base and the V segment lost 2 bases, leaving 7 bases of the junction unmatched. CDR3 sequence (DNA): TGCAGCGTTGAACGGGACAGCGGATTCCAAGAGACCCAGTACTTC. This encodes CSVERDSGFQETQYF.

This chain connects TRBV28 to TRBJ2-3, with D perhaps being TRBD1 or TRBD2 (6 bases each). Trimming pared 7 bases from V and 1 base from J, leaving 15 bases between. The CDR3 totals 15 residues. CDR1 and CDR2 from the germline V gene are MDHEN and SYDVKM. CDR3 nucleotide sequence: TGTGCCAGCAAGGGGGGCGCGGGTGGCACAGATACGCAGTATTTT. As protein: CASKGGAGGTDTQYF.

The table lists this clonotype with a few counts. CDR3 nucleotides: TGCAGCGCCAAAGCTACAGGGAGTGGCTACACCTTC. Translated: CSAKATGSGYTF. V usage is TRBV29-1 and J usage is TRBJ1-2, with TRBD1 as a possible D gene (6 bases). CDR1 SQVTM and CDR2 ANQGSEA come from the germline V gene. The CDR3 consists of 12 residues. V dropped 7 bases and J dropped 7 bases, with 16 bases sitting between them.

This clonotype was seen only a few times. V and J are TRBV30 and TRBJ1-1, with no clear D. V lost 5 bases, J lost 1 base, and 5 bases lay in between. Germline CDR1 is GTSNPN and CDR2 is SVGIG (reference sequence). The CDR3 extends over 11 amino acids. CDR3 nucleotide sequence: TGTGCCTGGGTATGGAACACTGAAGCTTTCTTT. Translated: CAWVWNTEAFF.

This clonotype came up a few times. The rearrangement links TRBV20-1 to TRBJ1-1; D is uncertain. V was trimmed by 6 bases and J by 2 bases, leaving 13 bases between them. This CDR3 comprises 13 residues. CDR1 is DFQATT and CDR2 is SNEGSKA in the germline V gene (reference sequence). The CDR3 sequence: CSAPVVENTEAFF. DNA of the CDR3: TGCAGTGCCCCGGTTGTAGAAAACACTGAAGCTTTCTTT.

The table lists this clonotype with a few counts. This chain joins TRBV10-3 and TRBJ2-7; weak D call: TRBD1 (6 bases). CDR3 size: 14 residues. The V and J ends lost 0 bases and 0 bases respectively, with 6 bases between them. The germline V gene encodes CDR1 ENHRY and CDR2 SYGVKD. CDR3 bases: TGTGCCATCAGTGAGTCAGGGGGCTCCTACGAGCAGTACTTC. Its protein is CAISESGGSYEQYF.

This clonotype was seen a few times. The chain joins TRBV25-1 to TRBJ1-2; D uncertain. There are 12 residues in the CDR3. CDR1 and CDR2 (germline): MGHDK, SYGVNS. V lost 4 bases and J lost 7, with 10 bases in between. The CDR3 DNA reads TGTGCCAGCAGTGTCGGATTCGGTGGCTACACCTTC. Amino acid sequence: CASSVGFGGYTF.

The sample holds many counts of this clonotype. The CDR3 DNA is TGTGCCAGCAGTTTAGGGACTAGCGGGAGAGAGTTCTTC. It codes for CASSLGTSGREFF. The chain has TRBV12-3 or TRBV12-4 and TRBJ2-1; 13 nucleotides match TRBD2. Trimming took 1 base from V and 14 from J; bases not matched to a gene: 2. This CDR3 region has 13 residues.

The chain has TRBV5-1 and TRBJ2-3; 9 bases are a match to TRBD1. CDR1 is SGHRS and CDR2 is YFSETQ in the germline V gene. J gave up 4 bases and V 3 bases, and 6 bases lay outside the gene matches. The CDR3 has 15 amino acids. The CDR3 here is CASSYRDRDADTQYF. The CDR3 bases are TGCGCCAGCAGCTACCGGGACAGGGACGCAGATACGCAGTATTTT.

V usage is TRBV12-3 or TRBV12-4 and J usage is TRBJ1-5, with a possible D match to TRBD1 (6 bases). V shed 8 bases and J shed 0 bases, with 23 bases lying between them. The CDR3 spans 18 residues. CDR3 loop: CASLEGGGGTYSNQPQHF. The CDR3 DNA sequence: TGTGCCAGCCTTGAGGGGGGAGGGGGGACCTATAGCAATCAGCCCCAGCATTTT.

Ten or more counts support this clonotype. The rearrangement joins TRBV20-1 to TRBJ2-3, with TRBD2 matching over 11 bases. Losses at the gene ends were 3 bases for V and 0 bases for J; bases not matched to a gene: 5. The CDR3 covers 16 residues. Germline CDR1 reads DFQATT; CDR2 reads SNEGSKA (reference sequence). CDR3 DNA sequence: TGCAGTGCTAGTCCGACTAGCGGGAAGAGCACAGATACGCAGTATTTT. Encoded protein: CSASPTSGKSTDTQYF.

The CDR3 loop reads CSALNRGAGANVLTF. CDR3 coding DNA: TGCAGTGCCCTAAACAGGGGCGCTGGGGCCAACGTCCTGACTTTC. The chain uses TRBV20-1 and TRBJ2-6, with 7 bases matching TRBD1. The CDR3 sequence is 15 residues long. V was clipped by 6 bases and J by 2 bases; unmatched bases: 7. The V gene's germline CDR1 is DFQATT and CDR2 SNEGSKA (reference sequence).

This clonotype was found a few times. The rearrangement joins TRBV20-1 to TRBJ2-5, with D perhaps TRBD1 or TRBD2 (5 bases each). The length of the CDR3 is 13 residues. Germline CDR1 DFQATT, CDR2 SNEGSKA (reference sequence). Trimming took 8 bases from V and 5 from J, leaving 18 bases between them. CDR3 DNA: TGCAGTTGTCGGGGACCCACGTTGGAGACCCAGTACTTC. Its translation is CSCRGPTLETQYF.

This clonotype was detected many times. The DNA for the CDR3 is TGTGCCAGCTTTACAAGCTATGGCTACACCTTC. It yields the protein CASFTSYGYTF. The chain has TRBV6-6 and TRBJ1-2; D is ambiguous. Deletions cut 8 bases from V and 4 bases from J, with 8 bases between. Germline CDR1 and CDR2: MNHNY and SVGAGI (reference sequence). The CDR3 contains 11 residues.

This clonotype occurred many times. The gene calls are TRBV28 and TRBJ2-1; 10 positions agree with TRBD2. The CDR3 spans 17 residues. Germline-derived CDR1 and CDR2 are MDHEN and SYDVKM. Germline trimming cut 7 bases from V and 0 bases from J; bases unmatched to any gene: 9. The CDR3 DNA reads as TGTGCCAGCACCGGGCTAGCGGGAGCCGCCTCCTACAATGAGCAGTTCTTC. It is translated as CASTGLAGAASYNEQFF.

The genes are TRBV18 and TRBJ1-3; D uncertain. Trimming stripped 1 base from V and 0 bases from J, with 10 bases between. The CDR3 length is 16 residues. Germline V gives CDR1 KGHSH, CDR2 LQKENI. The CDR3 sequence: CASSPLDSNSGNTIYF. The DNA for the CDR3 is TGTGCCAGCTCACCACTAGACTCTAACTCTGGAAACACCATATATTTT.

A few counts support this clonotype. This chain links TRBV10-3 with TRBJ2-1; D gene unclear. The V and J ends lost 10 bases and 5 bases respectively, with 15 bases between them. Per the germline V gene, CDR1 is ENHRY and CDR2 is SYGVKD. The CDR3 sequence is 13 residues long. Written as DNA, the CDR3 is TGTGCCAGCAAACCCCCCGGAAACAATGAGCAGTTCTTC. It specifies CASKPPGNNEQFF.